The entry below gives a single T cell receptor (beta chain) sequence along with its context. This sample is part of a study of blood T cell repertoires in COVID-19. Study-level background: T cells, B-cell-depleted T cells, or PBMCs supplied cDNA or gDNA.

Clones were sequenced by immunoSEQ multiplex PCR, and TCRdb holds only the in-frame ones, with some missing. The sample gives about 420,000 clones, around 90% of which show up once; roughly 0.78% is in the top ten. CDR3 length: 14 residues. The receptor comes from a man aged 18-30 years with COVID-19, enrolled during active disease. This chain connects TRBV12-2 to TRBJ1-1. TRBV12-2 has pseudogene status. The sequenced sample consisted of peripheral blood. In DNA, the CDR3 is TGTGCAAGTCGCTTAGGACTGGCGAACACTGAAGCTTTCTTT. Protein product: CASRLGLANTEAFF.